This TCR beta chain emerged from a study of human T cells and chemical hapten exposure. The study, taken as a whole, reports: DPC sensitization did not alter TCRs above 1 in 1000 frequency.

The time point denotes: pre-sensitization, week 0. Treatment meaning: therapeutic diphenylcyclopropenone sensitization with weekly scalp DPC. Many counts were recorded for this clonotype. The antigen remains undetermined. J lost 0 bases, V lost 3 bases, and 4 bases had no gene match. This CDR3 region has 16 residues. Per the germline V gene, CDR1 is SNHLY and CDR2 is FYNNEI. During construction of the library, unique molecular identifiers were attached to individual cDNA molecules for quantitative, reproducible TCR counting. TCRdb reprocessed the RACE reads with MiXCR, giving one entry per CDR3 protein. The repertoire consists of 300,000 to 450,000 distinct CDR3 sequences, with 5% to 6.5% occurring once and the leading ten covering roughly 2.6%.

This receptor was identified in a woman between 50 and 59 years old with alopecia areata. Some clones in this sample may be carry-over from other donors' samples. The specimen comprised whole blood, sampled in connection with sensitization to the hapten diphenylcyclopropenone (DPC). The chain combines TRBV2 with TRBJ2-2; 7 bases line up with TRBD1. CDR3 protein: CASSDPGTANTGELFF. The CDR3 DNA reads TGTGCCAGCAGTGACCCTGGGACAGCGAACACCGGGGAGCTGTTTTTT.